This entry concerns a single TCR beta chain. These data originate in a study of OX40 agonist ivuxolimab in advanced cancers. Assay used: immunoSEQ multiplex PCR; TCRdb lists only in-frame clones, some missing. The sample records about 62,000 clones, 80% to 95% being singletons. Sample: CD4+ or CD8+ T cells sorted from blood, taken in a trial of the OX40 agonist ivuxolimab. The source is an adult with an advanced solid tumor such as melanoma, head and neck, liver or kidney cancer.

The chain's CDR3 is CASSSPDTSYEQYF. The CDR3 coding sequence is TGTGCCAGCAGCTCTCCGGACACTTCCTACGAGCAGTACTTC. The gene calls are TRBV7-6 and TRBJ2-7; D is possibly TRBD1 (5 bases). V was clipped by 4 bases and J by 1 base, with 11 bases between them. The CDR3 covers 14 residues. Germline V gene lookup returns CDR1 SGHVS and CDR2 FNYEAQ.